Listed below are T cell receptor beta chains from one sample, sequenced in a study of blood T cells in healthy people across ages. TCRdb reanalysed the 5' RACE reads using MiXCR and keeps one entry per CDR3 protein. The table shows some 640,000 distinct CDR3 sequences, with around 45% occurring only once. Sequencing used blood. The receptors here all came from a woman aged 55-75 years in good health. CDR3s include the opening cysteine and the closing phenylalanine or tryptophan. The D gene is left open where the match is weak. Clone size is shown for a subset of rows, as once, few, many or a class of expanded clone.

j_call d_call clone_size v_call cdr3_nt cdr3_aa
TRBJ2-1 TRBD2 . TRBV28 TGTGCCAGCACTAACCTGGGACTAGAGAACAATGAGCAGTTCTTC CASTNLGLENNEQFF
TRBJ2-1 TRBD1 . TRBV13 TGTGCCAGCAGACAGGGGGTATACAATGAGCAGTTCTTC CASRQGVYNEQFF
TRBJ2-6 . few TRBV5-1 TGCGCCAGCAGCTTGAACCCTGGGGCCAACGTCCTGACTTTC CASSLNPGANVLTF
TRBJ2-5 . . TRBV20-1 TGCAGTGCTAGAGATCAACTAGGGGTCGGGGTTCAGTACTTC CSARDQLGVGVQYF
TRBJ2-3 TRBD2 few TRBV29-1 TGCAGCGTCCAACCTAGCGGGAGTACAGATACGCAGTATTTT CSVQPSGSTDTQYF
TRBJ2-2 . . TRBV20-1 TGCAGTGCTAGAAAAGGAGTCACCGGGGAGCTGTTTTTT CSARKGVTGELFF
TRBJ2-3 . few TRBV10-3 TGTGCCATCCAAGGTGGGGCAAACACAGATACGCAGTATTTT CAIQGGANTDTQYF
TRBJ2-1 TRBD2 . TRBV12-3/TRBV12-4 TGTGCCAGCAGCCTACTTAGCGGGAGGACTAACAATGAGCAGTTCTTC CASSLLSGRTNNEQFF
TRBJ1-2 . few TRBV9 TGTGCCAGCAGCGACGAAAATCGGGACCAACACTATGGCTACACCTTC CASSDENRDQHYGYTF
TRBJ2-7 . many TRBV6-6 TGTGCCAGCAGTTACTCCACAGATTACGAGCAGTACTTC CASSYSTDYEQYF
TRBJ2-1 . once TRBV9 TGTGCCAGCAGCGTGTGGGAGGGGGCGAAGAATGAGCAGTTCTTC CASSVWEGAKNEQFF
TRBJ2-6 . . TRBV24-1 TGTGCCACCAGTGATAGCGGTCCGAGCTCTGGGGCCAACGTCCTGACTTTC CATSDSGPSSGANVLTF
TRBJ1-2 . . TRBV7-2 TGTGCCAGCAGCTTAAACCGGGGGGACGGCTACACCTTC CASSLNRGDGYTF
TRBJ2-3 TRBD2 . TRBV3-1 TGTGCCAGCAGCCCACTAGCGGGGATCACAGATACGCAGTATTTT CASSPLAGITDTQYF
TRBJ2-1 TRBD2 . TRBV5-5 TGTGCCAGCAGTTCGAGCGGGACGCTCAATGAGCAGTTCTTC CASSSSGTLNEQFF
TRBJ2-4 . once TRBV12-5 TGTGCTAGTGGTCCCCAGGGTAGAAATGAGCAGTACTTC CASGPQGRNEQYF
TRBJ2-7 . . TRBV27 TGTGCCAGCAGTTTGCGACTCAACTACGAGCAGTACTTC CASSLRLNYEQYF
TRBJ2-2 . . TRBV9 TGTGCCAGCAGCGTCGGACAGGCGGGAGTCAACACCGGGGAGCTGTTTTTT CASSVGQAGVNTGELFF
TRBJ1-2 . . TRBV9 TGTGCCAGCAGCGTAGAAGTCAGGGGAGTCGATGGCTACACCTTC CASSVEVRGVDGYTF
TRBJ2-5 . few TRBV7-2 TGTGCCAGCAGCAATTCTCAGGGCCTGGGGGAGACCCAGTACTTC CASSNSQGLGETQYF
TRBJ1-2 . . TRBV29-1 TGCAGCGTTGTGAAGGGGAACTATGGCTACACCTTC CSVVKGNYGYTF
TRBJ2-6 . few TRBV6-2/TRBV6-3 TGTGCCAGCAGTTACAGGGCCGCCTCCTCTGGGGCCAACGTCCTGACTTTC CASSYRAASSGANVLTF
TRBJ2-7 TRBD2 few TRBV4-1 TGCGCCAGCAGCCCGCAGGGACTAGCGGGAGGCTACGAGCAGTACTTC CASSPQGLAGGYEQYF
TRBJ2-4 . few TRBV28 TGTGCCAGCAGTCGATACAGGATGGGGTCGTCGGCAAACATTCAGTACTTC CASSRYRMGSSANIQYF
TRBJ2-1 TRBD1 . TRBV20-1 TGCAGTGCTAGAGGGGACAGAGGTACCTACAATGAGCAGTTCTTC CSARGDRGTYNEQFF
TRBJ2-1 . . TRBV28 TGTGCCAGCAGCCGAGGGCCCGGGGCGTACAATGAGCAGTTCTTC CASSRGPGAYNEQFF
TRBJ2-7 . . TRBV15 TGTGCCACCAGCAGAGATCCTCTCCGGGGCGAGCAGTACTTC CATSRDPLRGEQYF
TRBJ2-1 TRBD2 . TRBV6-1 TGTGCCAGCAGTAGAGTGGGGAGTAGCGGGAGAGACAATGAGCAGTTCTTC CASSRVGSSGRDNEQFF
TRBJ2-3 TRBD2 once TRBV9 TGTGCCAGCAGCGCCATACCCCTAGCGGGAGAGGAGCGGAATACGCAGTATTTT CASSAIPLAGEERNTQYF
TRBJ2-1 TRBD2 once TRBV15 TGTGCCACCAGCAGAGATCGAAGCGGGAGGATTCTCTACAATGAGCAGTTCTTC CATSRDRSGRILYNEQFF
TRBJ1-1 TRBD1 . TRBV20-1 TGCAGTGCTCAGGCGGGACAGGGAAGGTCTGAAGCTTTCTTT CSAQAGQGRSEAFF
TRBJ1-6 . few TRBV7-2 TGTGCCAGCAGCTTAGATTTGCCCCGGAGGAAAAATAATTCACCCCTCCACTTT CASSLDLPRRKNNSPLHF
TRBJ2-5 . . TRBV24-1 TGTGCCACCAGTGATTTTGGAGGGGAGACCCAGTACTTC CATSDFGGETQYF
TRBJ1-2 TRBD1 few TRBV27 TGTGCCAGCAGGGCCGGGACAGGAGCTAACTATGGCTACACCTTC CASRAGTGANYGYTF
TRBJ1-2 TRBD1 . TRBV5-4 TGTGCCAGTCGGGACAGGGGAGACTATGGCTACACCTTC CASRDRGDYGYTF
TRBJ1-2 . . TRBV6-1 TGTGCCAGCAGTACTTCAGGGGCGGGCTACACCTTC CASSTSGAGYTF
TRBJ2-3 TRBD2 many TRBV10-3 TGTGCCATCGACAGCGGGGTCACAGATACGCAGTATTTT CAIDSGVTDTQYF
TRBJ2-1 TRBD1 . TRBV2 TGTGCCAGCAGAGACAGGGCGAGACAGTTCTTC CASRDRARQFF
TRBJ2-1 . few TRBV12-3/TRBV12-4 TGTGCCAGCAGTAGACAGCTGATGAATGAGCAGTTCTTC CASSRQLMNEQFF
TRBJ1-2 . . TRBV7-2 TGTGCCAGCAGCACAATGGGGGGCGGGTATGGCTACACCTTC CASSTMGGGYGYTF
TRBJ2-7 . . TRBV4-3 TGCGCCAGCAGCCAAGAAAGAGTCTACGAGCAGTACTTC CASSQERVYEQYF
TRBJ1-2 . . TRBV9 TGTGCCAGCAGCGTAGTGTCTGGCCCCGGCGGAGGCTACACCTTC CASSVVSGPGGGYTF
TRBJ1-1 . few TRBV2 TGTGCCAGCAGACGGGGACAAGGGAACACTGAAGCTTTCTTT CASRRGQGNTEAFF
TRBJ2-7 TRBD2 once TRBV11-2 TGTGCCAGCAGCTTTCGAGCGGGGAGCTCCTACAATGAGCAGTACTTC CASSFRAGSSYNEQYF
TRBJ2-3 TRBD2 once TRBV29-1 TGCAGCGTTGAAGGCACGGCTAGCGGGAGGGGGGCAGATACGCAGTATTTT CSVEGTASGRGADTQYF
TRBJ2-4 . few TRBV5-6 TGTGCCAGCAGCTTAAGAGGAATAGCCAAAAACATTCAGTACTTC CASSLRGIAKNIQYF
TRBJ2-1 . . TRBV28 TGTGCCAGCAGTCCCGGGTCATACTCCTACAATGAGCAGTTCTTC CASSPGSYSYNEQFF
TRBJ2-7 . . TRBV29-1 TGCAGCGTTGAAGTGGGCGTGAGCGGTATCTACGAGCAGTACTTC CSVEVGVSGIYEQYF
TRBJ2-7 TRBD2 . TRBV29-1 TGCAGCGTGGGAGGACTAGCGGGAGGCCTGACCTACGAGCAGTACTTC CSVGGLAGGLTYEQYF
TRBJ2-1 TRBD2 . TRBV27 TGTGCCAGCAGTTTAGAGGTTAGCGGGACCAACAATGAGCAGTTCTTC CASSLEVSGTNNEQFF